The next 26 T cell receptor beta chains were all read from a single sample in a study of radiation and T cells in renal cell carcinoma. Sample time point: blood 4 weeks post-SBRT, at nephrectomy. The treatment denotes: 15 Gy SBRT to primary tumor, nephrectomy 4 weeks later. Assay: immunoSEQ multiplex PCR; the TCRdb copy retains only in-frame clones and omits some. The sample includes 25,000 to 40,000 clones, 81% of them seen just once. Source: blood, taken from a patient whose treatment included radiotherapy and nephrectomy. All receptors derive from a man aged 55 to 70 with renal cell carcinoma.

The V gene is TRBV7-9, the J gene TRBJ2-1; D not certain. V was shortened by 11 bases and J by 0 bases, with 11 bases between the two germline ends. The CDR3 loop spans 13 amino acids. Germline V gene sequence: CDR1 SEHNR, CDR2 FQNEAQ (reference sequence). The CDR3 reads CAVGQSSYNEQFF. The CDR3 nucleotides read TGTGCCGTCGGCCAGAGCTCCTACAATGAGCAGTTCTTC.

The chain recombines TRBV2 with TRBJ2-3, with D perhaps TRBD2 (5 bases). This CDR3 spans 14 amino acids. V lost 4 bases, J lost 2 bases, and 10 bases lay in between. The germline CDR1 and CDR2 sequences are SNHLY and FYNNEI. CDR3 protein: CASSGTLVTDTQYF. The CDR3 DNA reads TGTGCCAGCAGTGGGACTCTAGTCACAGATACGCAGTATTTT.

The chain uses TRBV4-1 and TRBJ2-3; possible D gene TRBD1, 6 bases. The germline V and J ends were trimmed by 2 bases and 8 bases, with 11 bases remaining between them. The CDR3 runs to 13 residues. Per the germline V gene, CDR1 is MGHRA and CDR2 is YSYEKL. CDR3 sequence (DNA): TGCGCCAGCAGCCAACTAATAGGGGGTACGCAGTATTTT. Its translation: CASSQLIGGTQYF.

The chain combines TRBV11-2 with TRBJ1-5, with D perhaps matching TRBD1 (5 bases). With 5 bases removed from V and 3 bases from J, the gap between germline ends came to 11 bases. Germline V CDR1 and CDR2: SGHAT, FQNNGV. The CDR3 is made up of 14 amino acids. Here the CDR3 DNA reads TGTGCCAGCAGCCGGGGGAGCGTCAATCAGCCCCAGCATTTT. Its translation: CASSRGSVNQPQHF.

The table lists this clone with a few counts. Here the CDR3 reads CAWSSGFEQYF. CDR3 DNA: TGTGCCTGGAGTTCCGGCTTTGAGCAGTACTTC. The gene calls are TRBV30 and TRBJ2-7; D gene ambiguous. The CDR3 has 11 residues. Trimming removed 2 bases from V and 7 bases from J, with 9 bases in between. Germline values: CDR1 GTSNPN, CDR2 SVGIG (reference sequence).

The chain uses TRBV6-1 and TRBJ2-7, with 11 bases that match TRBD2. Germline V gives CDR1 MNHNS, CDR2 SASEGT. J was trimmed by 3 bases and V by 4 bases; bases with no gene match: 8. The CDR3 is made up of 16 amino acids. The CDR3 loop reads CASSGLAGGKGYEQYF. The DNA of the CDR3 is TGTGCCAGCAGTGGCCTAGCGGGAGGCAAGGGCTACGAGCAGTACTTC.

About this clone itself: Compared with germline, one end of the junction differs, possibly owing to a read error. The J gene is TRBJ2-7, the V gene TRBV7-7; TRBD2 matches at 8 bases. The CDR3 has 16 residues. Germline-derived CDR1 and CDR2 are SSHAT and FNYEAQ (reference sequence). The CDR3 DNA follows: TGTGCTAGCAGCCTAGGGATAGCGGGGCCGATCTACGAGCAGTACTTC. It codes for CASSLGIAGPIYEQYF.

The rearrangement uses TRBV6-5 and TRBJ2-3; 9 bases are shared with TRBD1. The CDR3 is made up of 13 amino acids. Trimming removed 6 bases from V and 8 bases from J; junction bases left unmatched: 6. Germline CDR1 MNHEY, CDR2 SVGAGI. The CDR3 region has the DNA TGTGCCAGCAGACGACAGGGGGAGAGTACGCAGTATTTT. Translating it yields CASRRQGESTQYF.

This clone has just a few counts. The rearrangement links TRBV7-8 to TRBJ2-3, with 8 bases that match TRBD2. The trim removed 2 bases at V and 5 bases at J, leaving 9 bases unmatched. Germline values: CDR1 SGHVS, CDR2 FQNEAQ. The CDR3 covers 16 residues. CDR3 bases: TGTGCCAGCAGCTTAAAAGAAGGACTAGCAGGAGATACGCAGTATTTT. This encodes CASSLKEGLAGDTQYF.

The V and J genes are TRBV18 and TRBJ2-7, with TRBD1 matching over 7 bases. The V and J ends lost 3 bases and 1 base, in that order; junction bases with no gene match: 3. Germline CDR1 and CDR2: KGHSH and LQKENI. This CDR3 region has 14 residues. This CDR3 reads CASSPLGQSYEQYF. Written as DNA, the CDR3 is TGTGCCAGCTCACCCTTGGGACAGTCCTACGAGCAGTACTTC.

V and J are TRBV7-9 and TRBJ1-5; D is possibly TRBD1 (5 bases). Germline CDR1 SEHNR, CDR2 FQNEAQ (reference sequence). CDR3 length equals 14 residues. V lost 1 base to trimming and J lost 4 bases, with 8 bases between them. CDR3 DNA: TGTGCCAGCAGCTTAGGGCAGGGTAATCAGCCCCAGCATTTT. The encoded protein is CASSLGQGNQPQHF.

This clone occurred once. This sequence joins TRBV10-3 and TRBJ2-7; the D is unclear. Trimming left V 4 bases short and J 4 bases short, with 11 bases between. Germline V CDR1 and CDR2: ENHRY, SYGVKD. The CDR3 is 13 amino acids. As DNA, the CDR3 is TGTGCCATCAGTGTAGGGCAGAAATACGAGCAGTACTTC. Translating it yields CAISVGQKYEQYF.

V usage is TRBV14 and J usage is TRBJ2-7, with D tentatively TRBD2 (5 bases). The germline V gene encodes CDR1 SGHDN and CDR2 FVKESK. Deletions cut 3 bases from V and 3 bases from J, with 12 bases between. The CDR3 runs 14 residues. The CDR3 loop is CASSHYDGIYEQYF. Written as DNA, the CDR3 is TGTGCCAGCAGCCATTACGACGGGATCTACGAGCAGTACTTC.

The chain recombines TRBV6-5 with TRBJ2-5; D ambiguous. This CDR3 comprises 13 residues. V lost 0 bases to trimming and J lost 4 bases, with 6 bases between them. Germline CDR1 MNHEY, CDR2 SVGAGI. Here the CDR3 DNA reads TGTGCCAGCAGTTACTCGGACCGAGAGACCCAGTACTTC. This gives the protein CASSYSDRETQYF.

The chain combines TRBV6-5 with TRBJ2-5; 7 bases map to TRBD1. CDR1 MNHEY and CDR2 SVGAGI come from the germline V gene. Unmatched junction bases numbered 5, after V lost 5 bases and J lost 2 bases. This CDR3 spans 14 amino acids. The CDR3 DNA reads TGTGCCAGCAGTCCGGACAGGTGGCAAGAGACCCAGTACTTC. Translation gives CASSPDRWQETQYF.

The chain employs TRBV19 and TRBJ2-6; 8 positions match TRBD1. J was trimmed by 2 bases and V by 3 bases; bases with no gene match: 12. CDR3 length: 19 amino acids. From germline, CDR1 is LNHDA and CDR2 SQIVND (reference sequence). In nucleotides, the CDR3 is TGTGCCAGTAGTATTTGGAAGGGACAGGTGGTGGCTGGGGCCAACGTCCTGACTTTC. Encoded protein: CASSIWKGQVVAGANVLTF.

This chain uses TRBV6-5 with TRBJ2-2; 10 nucleotides line up with TRBD2. Germline assignment: CDR1 MNHEY and CDR2 SVGAGI. CDR3 length: 15 amino acids. V was pared by 6 bases and J by 2 bases, with 3 bases of the junction left unmatched. DNA of the CDR3: TGTGCCAGCAGCCGGACTAGCGGAAACACCGGGGAGCTGTTTTTT. Protein product: CASSRTSGNTGELFF.

The V call is TRBV25-1, the J call TRBJ2-1; TRBD1 matches 9 bases. V gave up 5 bases and J gave up 7 bases; unmatched junction bases: 6. Germline values: CDR1 MGHDK, CDR2 SYGVNS. There are 14 residues in the CDR3. CDR3 DNA: TGTGCCAGCAGTAAGGGACAGGGCGGGAATGAGCAGTTCTTC. This codes for CASSKGQGGNEQFF.

This rearrangement joins TRBV7-6 to TRBJ2-6; no definite D call. V lost 5 bases and J lost 0, with 11 bases in between. CDR3 length: 16 amino acids. The germline V gene has CDR1 SGHVS and CDR2 FNYEAQ. The CDR3 DNA follows: TGTGCCAGCAGCCAAAATCTCCCCTCTGGGGCCAACGTCCTGACTTTC. It translates to CASSQNLPSGANVLTF.

The J gene is TRBJ2-1, the V gene TRBV7-9; D is undetermined. This CDR3 has 11 amino acids. Germline V lookup: CDR1 SEHNR, CDR2 FQNEAQ (reference sequence). V gave up 3 bases and J gave up 10 bases, with 7 bases separating them. CDR3 sequence (DNA): TGTGCCAGCAGCTTTACCGGGGAGCAGTTCTTC. It encodes CASSFTGEQFF.

V usage is TRBV6-5 and J usage is TRBJ2-1; 12 bases match TRBD2. The V segment lost 6 bases and the J segment 7 bases; nucleotides outside the gene matches: 7. Germline V gene sequence: CDR1 MNHEY, CDR2 SVGAGI. CDR3 size: 15 residues. CDR3 sequence: CASRKLAGGQNEQFF. The CDR3 DNA follows: TGTGCCAGCAGAAAACTAGCGGGAGGCCAAAATGAGCAGTTCTTC.

V usage is TRBV4-3 and J usage is TRBJ2-7; weak D call: TRBD2 (6 bases). Germline CDR1 reads LGHNA; CDR2 reads YSLEER. Trimming removed 1 base from V and 5 bases from J, with 15 bases in between. The CDR3 is made up of 15 amino acids. The CDR3 DNA follows: TGCGCCAGCAGCCAAGCCCCCAGGGAGGCTAACGAGCAGTACTTC. This codes for CASSQAPREANEQYF.

The V and J genes are TRBV5-4 and TRBJ2-7, with 7 bases aligning to TRBD2. In germline, CDR1 is SGHNT, CDR2 YYREEE (reference sequence). The CDR3 has 13 residues. The V and J ends lost 4 bases and 5 bases, in that order; junction bases with no gene match: 6. Here the CDR3 reads CASSHGTTHEQYF. The CDR3 bases are TGTGCCAGCAGCCACGGGACTACCCACGAGCAGTACTTC.

This chain connects TRBV6-1 to TRBJ2-1, with 9 bases that match TRBD1. Looked up from germline, CDR1 is MNHNS and CDR2 is SASEGT. The V and J ends lost 3 bases and 8 bases, in that order; junction bases with no gene match: 5. This CDR3 has 14 residues. The CDR3 protein is CASSETGGQDEQFF. The CDR3 DNA sequence: TGTGCCAGCAGTGAGACAGGGGGTCAGGATGAGCAGTTCTTC.

V gene TRBV6-1 combines with J gene TRBJ1-1; TRBD1 might be the D (6 bases). CDR1 is MNHNS and CDR2 is SASEGT in the germline V gene. V shed 4 bases and J shed 5 bases, with 14 bases lying between them. This CDR3 is built from 14 residues. CDR3 amino acids: CASSVTGWMTEAFF. The CDR3 nucleotides are TGTGCCAGCAGTGTCACAGGGTGGATGACTGAAGCTTTCTTT.

The chain joins TRBV5-1 to TRBJ1-2; D perhaps matches TRBD1 (5 bases). V was pared by 7 bases and J by 1 base, with 14 bases between. The CDR3 has 14 residues. Germline assignment: CDR1 SGHRS and CDR2 YFSETQ. CDR3 sequence reads: CASGRDGVNYGYTF. CDR3 nucleotide sequence: TGCGCCAGCGGCCGGGACGGCGTTAACTATGGCTACACCTTC. The full variable domain, with the rest looked up from reference TRBV5-1 and TRBJ1-2, is KAGVTQTPRYLIKTRGQQVTLSCSPISGHRSVSWYQQTPGQGLQFLFEYFSETQRNKGNFPGRFSGRQFSNSRSEMNVSTLELGDSALYLCASGRDGVNYGYTFGSGTRLTVV.